The clone carrying this T cell receptor (beta chain) has only a few counts. The authors ran a second PCR of 7 to 11 cycles using a sample-barcoded 5' primer and a J-beta primer mix. Tags on each cDNA molecule came from a template-switch adaptor with 12 random nucleotides. TCRdb processed the 5' RACE reads anew with MiXCR; each CDR3 protein has one entry. Of around 1,000,000 distinct CDR3 sequences listed, roughly a quarter were seen once; the top ten hold approximately 0.71%. The data were taken from a study of blood T cells in healthy people across ages. The CDR3 has 13 residues. The ends lost 6 bases at V and 6 bases at J; junction bases unmatched: 6. Germline CDR1 reads ENHRY; CDR2 reads SYGVKD. This same sample was also taken into another study, of T cells of mothers and their children. According to that study: In related and unrelated pairs alike, thymic selection shapes TCR recombination output, with inherited differences minor. An overlap that was slightly higher, though non-significant, was seen in related mother-child pairs versus unrelated pairs.

The sample taken for sequencing was blood. The receptor comes from a girl aged 2-9 years in good health. The chain recombines TRBV10-3 with TRBJ1-2; TRBD1 matches at 8 bases. The CDR3 protein is CAIRMTGEDGYTF. The DNA of the CDR3 is TGTGCCATCAGGATGACAGGGGAGGATGGCTACACCTTC.